Listed here are 11 T cell receptor beta chains from one sample, sequenced in a study of cytomegalovirus exposure and HLA in healthy donors. It was with 60 Vbeta and 13 Jbeta primers that the PCR ran. Only in-frame clones appear in the TCRdb table, and some are missing; sequencing was by immunoSEQ multiplex PCR. Found here are over 100,000 clones; the top ten clones hold about 6.8%. The sequenced sample consisted of PBMCs. The receptors here all came from a man between 40 and 49 years old in good health and CMV-seropositive.

The chain combines TRBV14 with TRBJ2-5; D perhaps matches TRBD2 (6 bases). The germline CDR1 and CDR2 sequences are SGHDN and FVKESK. Trimming removed 7 bases at V and 4 bases at J, with 19 bases between. CDR3 length equals 15 residues. The CDR3 sequence is CASTLGTLPTETQYF. CDR3 DNA sequence: TGTGCCAGCACCCTTGGGACTCTCCCCACAGAGACCCAGTACTTC.

J is TRBJ2-5 and V is TRBV7-2, with 10 bases matching TRBD2. V lost 1 base and J lost 5; bases outside the gene matches: 16. The CDR3 totals 19 residues. The germline gives CDR1 SGHTA, CDR2 FQGNSA. The CDR3 coding sequence is TGTGCCAGCAGCTTAGGGCGGCCTAGCGGGAGTTGGGTATGGGAGACCCAGTACTTC. Translated, it gives CASSLGRPSGSWVWETQYF. Filled out from reference TRBV7-2 and TRBJ2-5, the complete variable domain reads GAGVSQSPSNKVTEKGKDVELRCDPISGHTALYWYRQSLGQGLEFLIYFQGNSAPDKSGLPSDRFSAERTGGSVSTLTIQRTQQEDSAVYLCASSLGRPSGSWVWETQYFGPGTRLLVL.

This chain joins TRBV25-1 and TRBJ2-1; D may be TRBD2 (6 bases). The CDR3 has 15 residues. CDR1 and CDR2 (germline): MGHDK, SYGVNS. Trimming shortened V by 6 bases and J by 0 bases, and 12 bases separated the two germline ends. CDR3 amino acids: CASRGVGGSYNEQFF. DNA for the CDR3: TGTGCCAGCAGGGGCGTGGGGGGCTCCTACAATGAGCAGTTCTTC.

The CDR3: CASSFWQDANYGYTF. The CDR3 DNA reads TGCGCCAGCAGCTTTTGGCAGGATGCTAACTATGGCTACACCTTC. The chain has TRBV5-1 and TRBJ1-2; D is unresolved. This CDR3 region has 15 residues. V was trimmed by 2 bases and J by 0 bases, leaving 11 bases between them. Germline CDR1 reads SGHRS; CDR2 reads YFSETQ.

V and J are TRBV11-1 and TRBJ2-2; 9 bases fit TRBD1. The CDR3 runs to 15 residues. Germline loops: CDR1 SGHAT, CDR2 FQDESV (reference sequence). Trimming took 6 bases from V and 4 from J; bases not matched to a gene: 6. Written as DNA, the CDR3 is TGTGCCAGCAGAACCGGGACAGGGTTCACCGGGGAGCTGTTTTTT. Protein: CASRTGTGFTGELFF.

This chain joins TRBV4-1 and TRBJ2-4; D is uncertain. Per germline, CDR1 MGHRA and CDR2 YSYEKL. Trimming took 1 base from V and 6 from J, leaving 10 bases between them. This CDR3 contains 14 residues. For the CDR3, the DNA is TGCGCCAGCAGCCAAGTTATCCGAGGAAACATTCAGTACTTC. It translates to CASSQVIRGNIQYF.

V and J are TRBV5-1 and TRBJ2-3, with TRBD2 matching 8 bases. The CDR3 sequence is 17 residues long. V shed 4 bases and J 5 bases; nucleotides not matched to a gene: 15. The germline V gene encodes CDR1 SGHRS and CDR2 YFSETQ. This CDR3 is CASSGGLEALVGDTQYF. The CDR3, as DNA: TGCGCCAGCAGCGGGGGACTAGAAGCTCTCGTGGGAGATACGCAGTATTTT.

The chain carries TRBV11-2 and TRBJ2-5; D not certain. The germline gives CDR1 SGHAT, CDR2 FQNNGV. V lost 0 bases, J lost 5 bases, and 7 bases lay in between. The CDR3 extends over 13 amino acids. CDR3 amino acids: CASSLDYLETQYF. The CDR3 DNA is TGTGCCAGCAGCTTAGACTATCTGGAGACCCAGTACTTC.

This chain links TRBV21-1 with TRBJ2-6; TRBD2, as called in the table, went unchecked against the DNA. TRBV21-1 is deemed a pseudogene. CDR3 length: 18 amino acids. The CDR3 DNA reads TGTGCCAGCCGCGACGGGGTCCCGTCCCTCTCTGGGGCCAACGTCCTGACTTTC. As protein: CASRDGVPSLSGANVLTF.

This chain connects TRBV28 to TRBJ2-7; D is possibly TRBD1 (6 bases). The length of the CDR3 is 14 residues. CDR1 is MDHEN and CDR2 is SYDVKM in the germline V gene. V dropped 5 bases and J dropped 5 bases, with 16 bases sitting between them. The CDR3 sequence: CASSNREGGDEQYF. The CDR3, as DNA: TGTGCCAGCAGTAACAGGGAAGGGGGTGACGAGCAGTACTTC.

The chain employs TRBV20-1 and TRBJ1-1; no definite D call. Per the germline V gene, CDR1 is DFQATT and CDR2 is SNEGSKA (reference sequence). The CDR3 runs 11 residues. Trimming stripped 5 bases from V and 1 base from J, with 5 bases between. For the CDR3, the DNA is TGCAGTGCTCCGGGGAACACTGAAGCTTTCTTT. Encoded protein: CSAPGNTEAFF.